These 22 T cell receptor beta chains originate from one sample sequenced in a study of cytomegalovirus exposure and HLA in healthy donors. PCR used 60 Vbeta primers and 13 Jbeta primers. Clones were read by immunoSEQ multiplex PCR, and TCRdb kept only the in-frame ones, dropping some. Of around 150,000 clones detected, around 10% appear once; the ten largest clones hold 1.5% to 2%. The sample was PBMCs. These receptor sequences come from a male donor in good health and CMV-seronegative.

The chain has TRBV19 and TRBJ1-5; 10 bases map to TRBD1. J lost 6 bases, V lost 2 bases, and 10 bases had no gene match. The CDR3 consists of 17 residues. Germline assignment: CDR1 LNHDA and CDR2 SQIVND (reference sequence). The DNA of the CDR3 is TGTGCCAGTAGTATAACTTTGGGACAGGGGTCGGGTCAGCCCCAGCATTTT. It yields the protein CASSITLGQGSGQPQHF.

In its sample, this clone was seen a few times. The J gene is TRBJ1-1, the V gene TRBV2; TRBD1 matches 9 bases. The CDR3 is 13 amino acids. V was clipped by 9 bases and J by 11 bases; unmatched bases: 13. Germline V gene data show CDR1 as SNHLY and CDR2 as FYNNEI. In DNA form, the CDR3 reads TGTGCCAGTCTAACTTGGACAGGGGAGAGGGCTTTCTTT. It codes for CASLTWTGERAFF. The entire variable domain, with the rest obtained from reference TRBV2 and TRBJ1-1, is as follows: EPEVTQTPSHQVTQMGQEVILRCVPISNHLYFYWYRQILGQKVEFLVSFYNNEISEKSEIFDDQFSVERPDGSNFTLKIRSTKLEDSAMYFCASLTWTGERAFFGQGTRLTVV.

This clone has only a few counts. CDR3 DNA: TGTGCCAGCAGTCCCGACTATTGGGGGGGCGGAACTGAAGCTTTCTTT. Protein sequence: CASSPDYWGGGTEAFF. V usage is TRBV27 and J usage is TRBJ1-1, with D perhaps TRBD1 (6 bases). Trimming removed 5 bases at V and 5 bases at J, with 21 bases between. Germline values: CDR1 MNHEY, CDR2 SMNVEV (reference sequence). This CDR3 has 16 amino acids.

The chain couples TRBV5-6 to TRBJ2-2, with D perhaps TRBD2 (6 bases). Trimming shortened V by 3 bases and J by 3 bases, and 15 bases separated the two germline ends. CDR1 is SGHDT and CDR2 is YYEEEE in the germline V gene. The CDR3 extends over 16 amino acids. CDR3: CASSSYRLADTGELFF. CDR3 DNA sequence: TGTGCCAGCAGCTCCTATAGATTAGCGGACACCGGGGAGCTGTTTTTT.

The rearrangement joins TRBV28 to TRBJ2-1; D is ambiguous. V dropped 2 bases and J dropped 3 bases, with 5 bases sitting between them. The germline gives CDR1 MDHEN, CDR2 SYDVKM. The CDR3 covers 13 residues. The CDR3 bases are TGTGCCAGCAGTTTAGCGGACTACAATGAGCAGTTCTTC. Its protein is CASSLADYNEQFF. The full variable domain, in which reference TRBV28 and TRBJ2-1 provide the parts outside the CDR3, is DVKVTQSSRYLVKRTGEKVFLECVQDMDHENMFWYRQDPGLGLRLIYFSYDVKMKEKGDIPEGYSVSREKKERFSLILESASTNQTSMYLCASSLADYNEQFFGPGTRLTVL.

The rearrangement links TRBV5-1 to TRBJ2-3; the match to TRBD1 covers 8 bases. Germline V gene lookup returns CDR1 SGHRS and CDR2 YFSETQ. The V and J ends lost 2 bases and 2 bases, in that order; junction bases with no gene match: 7. The CDR3 has 16 amino acids. In DNA form, the CDR3 reads TGCGCCAGCAGCTTCGGACAGGGACGAACCACAGATACGCAGTATTTT. Protein product: CASSFGQGRTTDTQYF.

The chain has TRBV9 and TRBJ2-7, with D tentatively TRBD2 (5 bases). The CDR3 extends over 14 amino acids. Germline V lookup: CDR1 SGDLS, CDR2 YYNGEE. V was shortened by 4 bases and J by 2 bases, with 13 bases between the two germline ends. The CDR3 DNA reads as TGTGCCAGCAGCTGGGGAGAGAACACCTACGAGCAGTACTTC. Translated: CASSWGENTYEQYF.

This clone was seen only a few times. The J gene is TRBJ2-7, the V gene TRBV5-4, with 7 bases fitting TRBD2. This CDR3 spans 15 amino acids. V shed 0 bases and J 4 bases; nucleotides not matched to a gene: 7. Germline V gives CDR1 SGHNT, CDR2 YYREEE (reference sequence). DNA for the CDR3: TGTGCCAGCAGCTTGGAGGGCGGGAGAGAATACGAGCAGTACTTC. Its translation: CASSLEGGREYEQYF.

The J gene is TRBJ1-4, the V gene TRBV5-1; D may be TRBD1 (5 bases). Germline CDR1 SGHRS, CDR2 YFSETQ. Trimming removed 4 bases from V and 8 bases from J, with 24 bases in between. The CDR3 is 17 residues long. The CDR3 loop is CASSPAYNWGVREKLFF. The CDR3 DNA reads as TGCGCCAGCAGCCCAGCCTATAACTGGGGCGTAAGGGAAAAACTGTTTTTT.

The rearrangement uses TRBV28 and TRBJ2-7; D is unclear. Germline lookup yields CDR1 MDHEN and CDR2 SYDVKM. The V end was cut by 7 bases, the J end by 2 bases, with 12 bases between. The CDR3 runs 13 residues. The CDR3 region has the DNA TGTGCCAGCAAACTCGACACCCCCTACGAGCAGTACTTC. Its protein product is CASKLDTPYEQYF.

The chain employs TRBV6-5 and TRBJ2-5; 9 bases fit TRBD1. The end of the DNA is better explained by TRBJ2-7, so the J call may be wrong. Germline CDR1 reads MNHEY; CDR2 reads SVGAGI. CDR3 length: 15 residues. The CDR3 DNA is TGTGCCAGCAGGCCCTCCCCGGGACAGGGCTACGAGCAGTACTTC. It translates to CASRPSPGQGYEQYF.

V and J are TRBV9 and TRBJ1-1, with TRBD1 matching over 9 bases. Germline CDR1 is SGDLS and CDR2 is YYNGEE. This CDR3 contains 15 residues. V was pared by 2 bases and J by 3 bases, with 5 bases of the junction left unmatched. CDR3 sequence: CASSVTGGRDTEAFF. In nucleotides, the CDR3 is TGTGCCAGCAGCGTTACAGGGGGCAGGGACACTGAAGCTTTCTTT.

The chain uses TRBV9 and TRBJ2-2, with a possible D match to TRBD1 (6 bases). Germline V gene lookup returns CDR1 SGDLS and CDR2 YYNGEE. The V and J ends lost 0 bases and 6 bases respectively, with 12 bases between them. The CDR3 has 15 amino acids. The DNA for the CDR3 is TGTGCCAGCAGCGTAGGGGGCAGGGGCGCCGGGGAGCTGTTTTTT. Translation: CASSVGGRGAGELFF.

The chain links TRBV5-1 to TRBJ1-2; 9 nucleotides align to TRBD1. Germline loops: CDR1 SGHRS, CDR2 YFSETQ. This CDR3 comprises 16 residues. With V trimmed by 4 bases and J by 1 base, 8 bases remained unmatched. The CDR3 spells CASSPGTGTNNYGYTF. The CDR3 DNA is TGCGCCAGCAGCCCCGGGACAGGGACCAATAACTATGGCTACACCTTC.

This clone came up a few times. This chain joins TRBV28 and TRBJ1-5; TRBD1 matches at 7 bases. The CDR3 spans 14 residues. The J segment lost 2 bases and the V segment lost 7 bases, leaving 5 bases of the junction unmatched. CDR1 MDHEN and CDR2 SYDVKM come from the germline V gene. The CDR3 DNA reads as TGTGCCAGCACCTCGGGACAGCGCAATCAGCCCCAGCATTTT. This codes for CASTSGQRNQPQHF.

The chain has TRBV29-1 and TRBJ2-5; 8 positions match TRBD2. The CDR3 loop spans 12 amino acids. The V gene end was trimmed by 7 bases and the J gene end by 5 bases; junction bases not matched to a gene: 6. Germline loops: CDR1 SQVTM, CDR2 ANQGSEA. CDR3 in amino acids: CSGAGVRETQYF. In DNA, the CDR3 is TGCAGCGGAGCGGGAGTCCGGGAGACCCAGTACTTC.

CDR3: CASSPRFRTGRLGTEAFF. As DNA, the CDR3 is TGTGCCAGCAGCCCCCGATTCCGGACAGGGAGGTTGGGCACTGAAGCTTTCTTT. The chain joins TRBV14 to TRBJ1-1; the match to TRBD1 covers 8 bases. This CDR3 spans 18 amino acids. Losses at the gene ends were 4 bases for V and 4 bases for J; bases not matched to a gene: 17. Looked up from germline, CDR1 is SGHDN and CDR2 is FVKESK.

The V call is TRBV6-1, the J call TRBJ2-2; D call uncertain. V lost 1 base to trimming and J lost 6 bases, with 12 bases between them. CDR3 size: 15 residues. In germline, CDR1 is MNHNS, CDR2 SASEGT. CDR3 amino acids: CASSEVRQFAGELFF. The CDR3 DNA reads as TGTGCCAGCAGTGAAGTGCGGCAGTTTGCCGGGGAGCTGTTTTTT.

The chain is built from TRBV27 and TRBJ1-1; no clear D. Trimming removed 4 bases at V and 0 bases at J, with 12 bases between. Germline CDR1 MNHEY, CDR2 SMNVEV (reference sequence). This CDR3 is 15 amino acids long. The CDR3 sequence: CASSSGLSMNTEAFF. The CDR3 DNA sequence: TGTGCCAGCAGTTCTGGACTGTCAATGAACACTGAAGCTTTCTTT.

The sample holds a few counts of this clone. The chain uses TRBV10-2 and TRBJ1-5; D might be TRBD1 (5 bases). This CDR3 comprises 15 residues. The germline V and J ends were trimmed by 2 bases and 4 bases, with 12 bases remaining between them. CDR1 WSHSY and CDR2 SAAADI come from the germline V gene. CDR3 DNA: TGCGCCAGCAGTGAGATCCAGGGAAGAAATCAGCCCCAGCATTTT. As protein: CASSEIQGRNQPQHF.

This clone occurred a few times. This chain links TRBV28 with TRBJ2-7; TRBD1 agrees at 10 bases. CDR3 size: 12 residues. The V gene's germline CDR1 is MDHEN and CDR2 SYDVKM. Trimming cost V 10 bases and J 2 bases; bases outside gene matches: 2. CDR3 sequence reads: CATGQGAYEQYF. The DNA for the CDR3 is TGTGCCACAGGACAGGGGGCCTACGAGCAGTACTTC.

This clone was recorded a few times. This chain links TRBV6-6 with TRBJ2-7; D perhaps matches TRBD2 (5 bases). Germline values: CDR1 MNHNY, CDR2 SVGAGI (reference sequence). The CDR3 extends over 15 amino acids. Trimming took off 0 bases at V and 4 bases at J, with 13 bases between the two ends. CDR3 sequence: CASSYSEGTEYEQYF. The CDR3 bases are TGTGCCAGCAGTTACTCAGAGGGTACGGAGTACGAGCAGTACTTC.